The sequence of this TCR beta chain was determined in a study of low-dose radiotherapy and immunotherapy resistance in tumors. Overall study context: Patients were treated with intravenous nivolumab at 240 mg every two weeks and were also dosed with ipilimumab at 1 mg/kg every six weeks. Patients took aspirin 300 mg by mouth once daily. This continued for four cycles, starting on cycle 1 day 1.

With TRAV- and TRBV-specific primers, first-strand cDNA was made, covering the alpha and beta chains. The PCR that amplified TCRs ran for 15 to 25 cycles, relying on a constant-region primer and a V-primer adapter. TCRdb reanalysed the reads using MiXCR and keeps one entry per CDR3 protein. The top ten hold approximately 5% of the sample, which has 15,000 to 20,000 distinct CDR3 sequences, approximately 63% seen once. The study gave donors nivolumab, ipilimumab, aspirin, low-dose cyclophosphamide and low-dose radiotherapy. V dropped 5 bases and J dropped 2 bases, with 8 bases sitting between them. CDR3 size: 13 residues. CDR1 MDHEN and CDR2 SYDVKM come from the germline V gene.

This TCR derives from a human donor with advanced metastatic prostate, ovarian, gallbladder or colorectal cancer (not recorded which). This table probably holds off-target reads from a library built for another chain. The chain uses TRBV28 and TRBJ2-3; D not resolved. CDR3 coding DNA: TGTGCCAGCAGTCTGACTTCCACAGATACGCAGTATTTT. Amino acids: CASSLTSTDTQYF.